These 10 T cell receptor beta chains were sequenced from one sample in a study of shared clonotypes between healthy human individuals. The assay was immunoSEQ multiplex PCR, and TCRdb's table has in-frame clones only and misses some. The table lists a few million clones, roughly nine tenths of them singletons, with around 0.15% in the top ten. The sequenced sample was naive CD4+ T cells sorted from blood. As for subset: CD45RA+ positively selected. The receptors here all came from a young man in good health.

This clone was seen only a few times. The V call is TRBV5-1, the J call TRBJ1-6; TRBD1 matches at 7 bases. The CDR3 loop spans 15 amino acids. The J segment lost 0 bases and the V segment lost 5 bases, leaving 2 bases of the junction unmatched. Germline V gene sequence: CDR1 SGHRS, CDR2 YFSETQ. For the CDR3, the DNA is TGCGCCAGCAGGGAGGGGGCCTCCTATAATTCACCCCTCCACTTT. Translated, it gives CASREGASYNSPLHF.

V gene TRBV5-6 combines with J gene TRBJ2-6; maybe TRBD2 (7 bases). V lost 6 bases, J lost 2 bases, and 18 bases lay in between. The CDR3 spans 17 residues. Germline CDR1 reads SGHDT; CDR2 reads YYEEEE. CDR3 in amino acids: CASNLGRGRTGANVLTF. The DNA of the CDR3 is TGTGCCAGCAACCTGGGGAGGGGGAGGACTGGGGCCAACGTCCTGACTTTC.

The chain combines TRBV10-2 with TRBJ1-5; perhaps TRBD1 as D (5 bases). The V and J ends lost 4 bases and 9 bases respectively, with 13 bases between them. Germline V CDR1 and CDR2: WSHSY, SAAADI. The CDR3 contains 13 residues. CDR3 amino acids: CASSASSDTPQHF. DNA for the CDR3: TGCGCCAGCAGTGCGTCGTCGGACACGCCCCAGCATTTT.

Turning to this clone: Germline and junction disagree at one end, which may indicate a read error. CDR3: CASTTGTGGLAVETQYF. DNA for the CDR3: TGTGCTAGCACCACCGGGACAGGGGGTCTAGCGGTTGAGACCCAGTACTTC. The V gene is TRBV7-7, the J gene TRBJ2-5; 11 nucleotides match TRBD1. This CDR3 comprises 17 residues. Germline assignment: CDR1 SSHAT and CDR2 FNYEAQ (reference sequence).

The chain couples TRBV7-9 to TRBJ2-3; D possibly corresponds to TRBD2 (7 bases). Trimming took 6 bases from V and 4 from J, leaving 17 bases between them. The CDR3 totals 15 residues. Germline loops: CDR1 SEHNR, CDR2 FQNEAQ (reference sequence). This CDR3 reads CASRVSGGQPDTQYF. In nucleotides, the CDR3 is TGTGCCAGCAGGGTGTCGGGGGGCCAGCCAGATACGCAGTATTTT.

The chain employs TRBV2 and TRBJ1-2; TRBD1 might be the D (5 bases). V lost 8 bases and J 2 bases, leaving 18 bases between the germline ends. The CDR3 totals 15 residues. The V gene's germline CDR1 is SNHLY and CDR2 FYNNEI. CDR3 protein: CASVGRGDVNYGYTF. CDR3 DNA: TGTGCCAGCGTGGGGAGGGGAGACGTGAACTATGGCTACACCTTC.

V usage is TRBV5-4 and J usage is TRBJ2-4; D is perhaps TRBD2 (5 bases). Trimming cost V 4 bases and J 8 bases, with 13 bases left between them. Germline loops: CDR1 SGHNT, CDR2 YYREEE (reference sequence). This CDR3 comprises 13 residues. This CDR3 reads CASSLKGADIQYF. DNA for the CDR3: TGTGCCAGCAGCCTTAAGGGAGCGGACATTCAGTACTTC.

The rearrangement links TRBV7-2 to TRBJ1-1; TRBD1 aligns across 7 bases. Per germline, CDR1 SGHTA and CDR2 FQGNSA. CDR3 length: 15 amino acids. The J segment lost 7 bases and the V segment lost 1 base, leaving 9 bases of the junction unmatched. The chain's CDR3 is CASSLVGQILDEAFF. As DNA, the CDR3 is TGTGCCAGCAGCTTAGTGGGACAGATCCTGGATGAAGCTTTCTTT.

For this clone: This CDR3 is also generated by other DNA sequences in the sample. V and J are TRBV18 and TRBJ2-7; 8 nucleotides match TRBD2. Looked up from germline, CDR1 is KGHSH and CDR2 is LQKENI. The trim removed 3 bases at V and 2 bases at J, leaving 3 bases unmatched. The length of the CDR3 is 14 residues. The CDR3 DNA sequence: TGTGCCAGCTCACCTCCGGGACTAGCCTACGAGCAGTACTTC. This codes for CASSPPGLAYEQYF.

The genes are TRBV7-3 and TRBJ2-3, with TRBD2 matching 8 bases. The germline CDR1 and CDR2 sequences are SGHTA and FQGTGA. The CDR3 extends over 15 amino acids. J gave up 1 base and V 5 bases, and 5 bases lay outside the gene matches. The DNA of the CDR3 is TGTGCCAGCAGCGAACTAGCGGCCCGCACAGATACGCAGTATTTT. Translated, it gives CASSELAARTDTQYF.